The clone carrying this T cell receptor beta chain was recorded once. This same CDR3 is encoded by further DNA sequences in the sample. CD45RO-negative cells were positively selected for CCR7, leaving out terminally differentiated effector memory CD45RA+ cells. Profiling relied on immunoSEQ multiplex PCR, and the TCRdb table lists in-frame clones only, not all of them. The table shows under 2,000,000 clones, with approximately 95% occurring only once. This specimen comes from a study of shared clonotypes between healthy human individuals. V was pared by 5 bases and J by 2 bases, with 7 bases between. Germline CDR1 and CDR2: SGHRS and YFSETQ. The CDR3 contains 12 residues.

Input material: naive CD8+ T cells sorted from blood. The sequence derives from a man younger than 35 in good health. The chain links TRBV5-1 to TRBJ2-5, with D tentatively TRBD1 (6 bases). The chain's CDR3 is CASSGQQETQYF. The CDR3 nucleotides are TGCGCCAGCAGTGGACAGCAAGAGACCCAGTACTTC.